The rows below give T cell receptor beta chains drawn from one sample of a study of CD8+ T cells in alopecia areata. Sequencing used immunoSEQ multiplex PCR; TCRdb keeps in-frame clones, though not all of them. The sample has 98,000 or so clones; roughly 64% are singletons. The sample comprised CD8+ T cells sorted from blood. The source is a human donor in good health. The CDR3 runs from the conserved cysteine through the conserved F or W. D genes are given only for firm matches. Expanded clones get a size class; other rows say once, few or many, or leave the size out.

d_gene | j_gene | v_gene | abundance | CDR3nt | CDR3aa
- | TRBJ1-4 | TRBV5-6 | medium-sized | TGTGCCAGCAGCTTGGTTGCAACTAATGAAAAACTGTTTTTT | CASSLVATNEKLFF
- | TRBJ2-1 | TRBV6-5 | - | TGTGCCAGCAGTTATTTAGGGGATGGTTATGAGCAGTTCTTC | CASSYLGDGYEQFF
TRBD1 | TRBJ1-2 | TRBV7-9 | - | TGTGCCAGCAGCGTGGGGGAGGACAGGGTTTATGGCTACACCTTC | CASSVGEDRVYGYTF
TRBD1 | TRBJ2-7 | TRBV6-6 | - | TGTGCCAGCCGTCAGGACAGGGGACCATCCTACGAGCAGTACTTC | CASRQDRGPSYEQYF
- | TRBJ1-4 | TRBV6-6 | - | TGTGCCAGCACCTTGGTCCCAACTAATGAAAAACTGTTTTTT | CASTLVPTNEKLFF
- | TRBJ1-2 | TRBV7-9 | - | TGTGCCAGCAGCATCGACGGACGGATCATCTATGGCTACACCTTC | CASSIDGRIIYGYTF
TRBD2 | TRBJ2-7 | TRBV28 | - | TGTGCCAGCAGTTTATACCCCAAACTAGCGGGGGGCTTGCGGGAGCAGTACTTC | CASSLYPKLAGGLREQYF
- | TRBJ2-1 | TRBV19 | many | TGTGCCAGTAGTATATTGGCGGGCGGCGTGTACAGTGGGGGTGGGAATGAGCAGTTCTTC | CASSILAGGVYSGGGNEQFF
- | TRBJ1-2 | TRBV19 | few | TGTGCCAGTTCCCCAGGGACCCATGGCTACACCTTC | CASSPGTHGYTF
TRBD2 | TRBJ2-1 | TRBV6-5 | few | TGTGCCAGCAGTTACAGGCTAGCGGGGTACAATGAGCAGTTCTTC | CASSYRLAGYNEQFF
TRBD2 | TRBJ2-2 | TRBV4-1 | - | TGCGCCAGCAGCAACGGGGGGGCCGGCGGGGAGCTGTTTTTT | CASSNGGAGGELFF
- | TRBJ2-1 | TRBV20-1 | - | TGCAGTGCTAGCGACAGTAATGAGCAGTTCTTC | CSASDSNEQFF
- | TRBJ1-6 | TRBV7-9 | - | TGTGCCAGCCAACAGTATTATAATTCACCCCTCCACTTT | CASQQYYNSPLHF
TRBD1 | TRBJ2-7 | TRBV2 | - | TGTGCCAGCGCAGGACAGGACCCCTACGAGCAGTACTTC | CASAGQDPYEQYF
- | TRBJ2-2 | TRBV29-1 | few | TGCAGCGTTGGCACATTGAACACCGGGGAGCTGTTTTTT | CSVGTLNTGELFF
- | TRBJ1-1 | TRBV28 | many | TGTGCCAGCAGTTTGACAAGTGATTTCACTGAAGCTTTCTTT | CASSLTSDFTEAFF
- | TRBJ1-6 | TRBV4-1 | many | TGCGCCAGCAGCCAAGAATGGGACATCAATTCACCCCTCCACTTT | CASSQEWDINSPLHF
- | TRBJ1-2 | TRBV5-6 | - | TGTGCCAGCAGCTTTTTGCTAATGGACAGCGCGGATGGCTACACCTTC | CASSFLLMDSADGYTF